This T cell receptor beta chain derives from a study of shared clonotypes between healthy human individuals. The study, taken as a whole, reports: Generation probability values for non-shared clonotypes were lower than those for clonotypes shared by all four donors. Despite large depth, sorted-subset datasets appeared incompletely sequenced.

CDR1 and CDR2 (germline): PRHDT, FYEKMQ (reference sequence). The V segment lost 5 bases and the J segment 3 bases; nucleotides outside the gene matches: 3. CDR3 size: 13 residues. Concerning this clone: Its antigen is not known.

Assay: immunoSEQ multiplex PCR; the TCRdb copy retains only in-frame clones and omits some. The data show approximately 2.3 million clones, with approximately 93% seen just once and 0.35% to 0.5% held by the top ten. This sequence was found in a man younger than 35 in good health. Some clones in this sample may be carry-over from other donors' samples. What was sequenced was naive CD4+ T cells from PBMCs. Subset: CD45RA+ positively selected. The chain couples TRBV13 to TRBJ2-7; 8 bases map to TRBD2. The CDR3 loop is CASSQSGSYEQYF. DNA for the CDR3: TGTGCCAGCAGCCAGAGCGGGAGCTACGAGCAGTACTTC. Variable domain in full (rest from reference TRBV13 and TRBJ2-7): AAGVIQSPRHLIKEKRETATLKCYPIPRHDTVYWYQQGPGQDPQFLISFYEKMQSDKGSIPDRFSAQQFSDYHSELNMSSLELGDSALYFCASSQSGSYEQYFGPGTRLTVT.